This TCR beta chain originates from a study of T cell changes during pregnancy in multiple sclerosis. Assay: immunoSEQ multiplex PCR; the TCRdb copy retains only in-frame clones and omits some. The repertoire holds 46,000 or so clones, with just over 90% as singletons. V shed 2 bases and J 6 bases; nucleotides not matched to a gene: 4. Germline CDR1 is SGHDN and CDR2 is FVKESK. The CDR3 is 14 amino acids. The chain carries TRBV14 and TRBJ1-5; TRBD1 aligns across 7 bases. The source material was CD8+ T cells from peripheral blood mononuclear cells, sampled after pregnancy. This receptor was taken from a female donor with multiple sclerosis, enrolled in a pregnancy study. In DNA form, the CDR3 reads TGTGCCAGCAGCCAAAGGGGGCGAGGTCAGCCCCAGCATTTT. Amino acid sequence: CASSQRGRGQPQHF.